Listed below are T cell receptor beta chains from one sample, sequenced in a study of shared clonotypes between healthy human individuals. Profiling relied on immunoSEQ multiplex PCR, and the TCRdb table lists in-frame clones only, not all of them. The table has 2 million to 2.5 million clones, under 97% seen once. Sequencing was done on a sample of naive CD4+ T cells sorted from blood. Every receptor here comes from a man aged 18 to 29 in good health. Both conserved end residues are part of each CDR3. The order of the fields is D gene, J gene, CDR3 length, V gene, clone size, CDR3 DNA, CDR3 protein. D genes are given only for firm matches. A clone size is listed for some rows: how often the clone was seen (once, few, many), or a class if it is expanded.

>NA|TRBJ2-3|14|TRBV5-1|NA
TGCGCCAGCAGCCGTGACGGGTCCACAGATACGCAGTATTTT
CASSRDGSTDTQYF
>TRBD1|TRBJ1-2|15|TRBV6-1|NA
TGTGCCAGCAGTGACGGGACAGCAAGAAACTATGGCTACACCTTC
CASSDGTARNYGYTF
>NA|TRBJ2-5|10|TRBV20-1|NA
TGCAGTCCAAAACAAGAGACCCAGTACTTC
CSPKQETQYF
>TRBD1|TRBJ2-3|15|TRBV5-4|NA
TGTGCCAGCAGCTTGGTGGGACAGGGTACAGATACGCAGTATTTT
CASSLVGQGTDTQYF
>TRBD1|TRBJ1-5|12|TRBV29-1|NA
TGCAGCGTTGGAGGGGGCAGTCAGCCCCAGCATTTT
CSVGGGSQPQHF
>NA|TRBJ2-5|10|TRBV20-1|NA
TGCAGTGCTCCTCTGGAGACCCAGTACTTC
CSAPLETQYF
>NA|TRBJ2-1|14|TRBV4-1|NA
TGCGCCAGCAGCCAAGTTCACCCAGGGACCAACTATGTCTTC
CASSQVHPGTNYVF
>NA|TRBJ2-7|11|TRBV11-3|NA
TGTGCCAGCAGCCCCGCCCGGGTGACAGACTTC
CASSPARVTDF
>TRBD1|TRBJ1-2|11|TRBV20-1|NA
TGCAGTGCAGCGCAGGGGGCCTTAACTCGCTTC
CSAAQGALTRF
>TRBD1|TRBJ1-2|14|TRBV5-4|NA
TGTGCCAGCAGCATTAGACAGGGAGCTTATGGCTACACCTTC
CASSIRQGAYGYTF
>NA|TRBJ1-1|14|TRBV27|NA
TGTGCCAGCAGTGGATGGGACTTCAACACTGAAGCTTTCTTT
CASSGWDFNTEAFF
>TRBD1|TRBJ1-2|14|TRBV2|NA
TGTGCCAGCAGGGGGGACAGGGGTAGCTATGGCTACACCTTC
CASRGDRGSYGYTF
>TRBD1|TRBJ1-1|13|TRBV7-9|few
TGTGCCAGCAGCTTATCAGGGGGTTCTGAAGCTTTCTTT
CASSLSGGSEAFF
>TRBD1|TRBJ1-6|16|TRBV7-9|NA
TGTGCCAGCAGCTTCGTGACAGGGGTACAGAATTCACCCCTCCACTTT
CASSFVTGVQNSPLHF
>NA|TRBJ2-7|16|TRBV29-1|NA
TGCAGCGTTGAAGTCTGGACTCCCGGGGATGGGTACGAGCAGTACTTC
CSVEVWTPGDGYEQYF
>TRBD1|TRBJ2-1|15|TRBV11-2|NA
TGTGCCAGCAGCTATAGGGGGGACAGGGGAAGTGAGCAGTTCTTC
CASSYRGDRGSEQFF
>TRBD1|TRBJ2-3|15|TRBV30|NA
TGTGCCTGGAGTGCCGGACAGGGTCCCACAGATACGCAGTATTTT
CAWSAGQGPTDTQYF
>TRBD2|TRBJ2-1|15|TRBV7-2|NA
TGTGCCAGCAGCCAAGCGGGAGTGTCCTACAATGAGCAGTTCTTC
CASSQAGVSYNEQFF
>TRBD2|TRBJ2-1|18|TRBV15|NA
TGTGCCACCAGCAGAGATAGGGCTAGCGGGGGCCAGAGGGATGAGCAGTTCTTC
CATSRDRASGGQRDEQFF
>TRBD2|TRBJ2-7|15|TRBV4-1|NA
TGCGCCAGCAGCCAACCGGGACTAGCGGCCTACGAGCAGTACTTC
CASSQPGLAAYEQYF
>TRBD1|TRBJ1-2|13|TRBV6-5|NA
TGTGCCAGCAGCCGGGACAGGGAATATGGCTACACCTTC
CASSRDREYGYTF
>TRBD1|TRBJ2-1|15|TRBV19|NA
TGTGCCAGTAGTATCCCGGGACAGGGGGGGTATGAGCAGTTCTTC
CASSIPGQGGYEQFF
>TRBD1|TRBJ1-2|14|TRBV9|NA
TGTGCCAGCAGTGGGACAGTCCCAGGAGGTGGCTACACCTTC
CASSGTVPGGGYTF
>TRBD1|TRBJ1-1|16|TRBV18|NA
TGTGCCAGCTCTTCCGGGACAGGGGCGAGGTTTACTGAAGCTTTCTTT
CASSSGTGARFTEAFF
>NA|TRBJ2-2|17|TRBV11-2|NA
TGTGCCAGCAGCCCCTTTGGGGCGGGGACCAACACCGGGGAGCTGTTTTTT
CASSPFGAGTNTGELFF
>NA|TRBJ2-4|14|TRBV29-1|NA
TGCAGCGTCGAAACCAGGGTACCCAAAAACATTCAGTACTTC
CSVETRVPKNIQYF
>NA|TRBJ2-1|16|TRBV18|NA
TGTGCCAGCTCACCACCGAGGCAGCGGGCCTACAATGAGCAGTTCTTC
CASSPPRQRAYNEQFF
>TRBD1|TRBJ1-6|15|TRBV11-2|once
TGTGCCAGCAGCCTCGGGACAGGCGTTAATTCACCCCTCCACTTT
CASSLGTGVNSPLHF
>NA|TRBJ1-5|12|TRBV6-5|NA
TGTGCCAGCAGTTACGAGGGTCAGCCCCAGCATTTT
CASSYEGQPQHF
>NA|TRBJ2-7|11|TRBV14|NA
TGTGCCAGCGGCCACCTTTACGAGCAGTACTTC
CASGHLYEQYF
>TRBD2|TRBJ2-7|13|TRBV18|once
TGTGCCAGCTCACCAGGGACTAGCTCCGAGCAGTACTTC
CASSPGTSSEQYF
>NA|TRBJ1-2|13|TRBV11-2|NA
TGTGCCAGCAGCTTAGAGTTGGGGCACGGCTACACCTTC
CASSLELGHGYTF
>TRBD2|TRBJ2-1|19|TRBV5-6|NA
TGTGCCAGCAGCCCCCGGGTAGGGTCAAAGGCGGGAGCGTGGAATGAGCAGTTCTTC
CASSPRVGSKAGAWNEQFF
>NA|TRBJ1-2|14|TRBV2|NA
TGTGCCAGCAGGGAGGGGACGCCGGTAGCTGGCTACACCTTC
CASREGTPVAGYTF
>NA|TRBJ1-6|14|TRBV10-3|NA
TGTGCCAACAAGGGCCCAGGGGATAATTCACCCCTCCACTTT
CANKGPGDNSPLHF
>TRBD2|TRBJ2-1|16|TRBV10-1|NA
TGCGCCAGCAGTGAGTTTGGGGCTAGCGGCAACAATGAGCAGTTCTTC
CASSEFGASGNNEQFF
>NA|TRBJ2-3|14|TRBV10-1|NA
TGCGCCAGCAGTGAGTCGGCAGGCCAAGATACGCAGTATTTT
CASSESAGQDTQYF
>TRBD1|TRBJ1-6|16|TRBV5-4|NA
TGTGCCAGCAGCGTACGGGGACAGACCCTTAATTCACCCCTCCACTTT
CASSVRGQTLNSPLHF
>NA|TRBJ2-1|16|TRBV18|NA
TGTGCCAGCTCACAGGGGGGGCTGAGCTCCTACAATGAGCAGTTCTTC
CASSQGGLSSYNEQFF
>TRBD1|TRBJ2-7|18|TRBV9|NA
TGTGCCAGCAGCGTAGTTCCCGACCCCCGACAGGGGCTGGGTGAGCAGTACTTC
CASSVVPDPRQGLGEQYF
>NA|TRBJ2-1|15|TRBV6-1|NA
TGTGCCAGCAGCGGTCATTATCCGTACAACGATGAGCAGTTCTTC
CASSGHYPYNDEQFF
>NA|TRBJ1-2|15|TRBV19|NA
TGTGCCAGTAGTATTACGGTGACGTTTGGCTATGGCTACACCTTC
CASSITVTFGYGYTF
>NA|TRBJ2-2|13|TRBV11-3|NA
TGTGCCAGCAGCTTAGATAGAACCGGGGAGCTGTTTTTT
CASSLDRTGELFF
>NA|TRBJ1-1|17|TRBV28|NA
TGTGCCAGCAGTTTATGGAGAGTGGGGGGTGTGAACACTGAAGCTTTCTTT
CASSLWRVGGVNTEAFF
>TRBD1|TRBJ2-2|14|TRBV23-1|once
TGCGCCAGCAGTCAGGGGACAGTAACCGGGGAGCTGTTTTTT
CASSQGTVTGELFF
>TRBD2|TRBJ2-4|17|TRBV27|once
TGTGCCAGCAGCCCCGGACTAGCGGGGCTAGCCAAAAACATTCAGTACTTC
CASSPGLAGLAKNIQYF
>TRBD1|TRBJ2-7|17|TRBV16|NA
TGTGCCAGCAGCCAATCACAGGGGTTAGGGGGCTCCTACGAGCAGTACTTC
CASSQSQGLGGSYEQYF
>NA|TRBJ1-4|12|TRBV10-3|NA
TGTGCCATCAGGGCCGAGAATGAAAAACTGTTTTTT
CAIRAENEKLFF
>NA|TRBJ2-3|15|TRBV7-9|NA
TGTGCCAGCAGCCTCGGGCCTGGGGGGCCAGATACGCAGTATTTT
CASSLGPGGPDTQYF
>NA|TRBJ1-1|14|TRBV28|NA
TGTGCCAGCAACCCCGGGACAAAGAATGTTGAAGCTTTCTTT
CASNPGTKNVEAFF
>NA|TRBJ2-3|14|TRBV7-3|NA
TGTGCCAGCAGCTTCGGACGGAGCACAGATACGCAGTATTTT
CASSFGRSTDTQYF
>TRBD2|TRBJ2-7|15|TRBV19|NA
TGTGCCAGTAGTTCGACGGGAGGGATGGGGGACGAGCAGTACTTC
CASSSTGGMGDEQYF
>NA|TRBJ1-1|14|TRBV18|NA
TGTGCCAGCTCCCAACGAGGAAGGAACACTGAAGCTTTCTTT
CASSQRGRNTEAFF
>NA|TRBJ2-3|15|TRBV30|NA
TGTGCCTGGAGTGTAAGTCGGGGGGCAACAGATACGCAGTATTTT
CAWSVSRGATDTQYF